These 16 T cell receptor beta chains were sequenced from one sample in a study of T cell repertoires in cytomegalovirus infection (dated by TCRdb to the late 2010s). Sequencing used an Illumina HiSeq 1500. Starting from the raw public reads, TCRdb applied fastp trimming at Q25, assembled clones with MiXCR and retained in-frame beta chains. Entries that share a CDR3 protein sequence are merged under the most common genes and DNA. The sample records approximately 550,000 distinct CDR3 sequences, 16% of which are singletons. Clones ranked in the top ten supply roughly a quarter of the sample. The material sequenced was CD8+ T cells from PBMCs. The receptors shown here come from a human donor in good health (CMV status not recorded). Some clones in this sample may be carry-over from other donors' samples.

The V gene is TRBV5-1, the J gene TRBJ2-3, with 7 positions matching TRBD1. The V gene's germline CDR1 is SGHRS and CDR2 YFSETQ. The CDR3 sequence is 18 residues long. J was trimmed by 5 bases and V by 4 bases; bases with no gene match: 19. CDR3 in DNA: TGCGCCAGCAGCCCGGGCTCTAGGGGGCCTCCGGGAAGAGATACGCAGTATTTT. Its protein product is CASSPGSRGPPGRDTQYF.

This clonotype has a count of ten or more. The rearrangement links TRBV28 to TRBJ1-5, with 7 bases matching TRBD1. The CDR3 is made up of 16 amino acids. Germline V gives CDR1 MDHEN, CDR2 SYDVKM. The ends lost 4 bases at V and 1 base at J; junction bases unmatched: 7. CDR3 DNA sequence: TGTGCCAGCAGTTCCCTAGGGGGCTTGAGCAATCAGCCCCAGCATTTT. Amino acids: CASSSLGGLSNQPQHF.

This clonotype was counted ten times or more. The J gene is TRBJ1-2, the V gene TRBV7-3, with TRBD1 as a possible D gene (5 bases). This CDR3 has 15 residues. V was cut by 5 bases and J by 5 bases, with 18 bases left in between. CDR1 SGHTA and CDR2 FQGTGA come from the germline V gene. CDR3 DNA: TGTGCCAGCAGCCCGTTCGAGGGGTCTGGTTATGGCTACACCTTC. This sequence encodes CASSPFEGSGYGYTF.

This clonotype has only a few counts. The chain joins TRBV9 to TRBJ2-1, with 12 bases identical to TRBD2. V was clipped by 7 bases and J by 2 bases; unmatched bases: 7. The CDR3 runs to 16 residues. Per the germline V gene, CDR1 is SGDLS and CDR2 is YYNGEE. CDR3 DNA: TGTGCCAGCGCACAAGGACTAGCGGGAACCTACAATGAGCAGTTCTTC. Its protein is CASAQGLAGTYNEQFF.

In its sample, this clonotype was seen many times. The V and J genes are TRBV12-3 or TRBV12-4 and TRBJ2-1, with 7 bases fitting TRBD1. The CDR3 contains 12 residues. The V and J ends lost 5 bases and 9 bases, in that order; junction bases with no gene match: 4. The CDR3 here is CASSPDRPEQFF. CDR3 DNA sequence: TGTGCCAGCAGTCCGGACAGGCCTGAGCAGTTCTTC.

This chain joins TRBV4-2 and TRBJ2-7; TRBD2 is a possible D gene (6 bases). The germline gives CDR1 LGHNA, CDR2 YNFKEQ. This CDR3 has 17 amino acids. The V and J ends lost 0 bases and 7 bases respectively, with 22 bases between them. The CDR3 reads CASSQDQHGGEDGEQYF. For the CDR3, the DNA is TGTGCCAGCAGCCAAGACCAGCACGGGGGTGAGGACGGGGAGCAGTACTTC.

A few counts support this clonotype. The genes are TRBV6-6 and TRBJ1-1; D is unclear. V lost 0 bases to trimming and J lost 8 bases, with 4 bases between them. Germline lookup yields CDR1 MNHNY and CDR2 SVGAGI (reference sequence). This CDR3 is built from 11 residues. The chain's CDR3 is CASSYSGEAFF. The CDR3 DNA sequence: TGTGCCAGCAGTTACTCAGGCGAAGCTTTCTTT.

The rearrangement uses TRBV28 and TRBJ2-7; D possibly corresponds to TRBD2 (6 bases). The CDR3 runs 15 residues. The V end was cut by 6 bases, the J end by 5 bases, with 20 bases between. The germline V gene has CDR1 MDHEN and CDR2 SYDVKM. The chain's CDR3 is CASRTPDGGIDEQYF. CDR3 sequence (DNA): TGTGCCAGCAGGACCCCTGACGGGGGAATCGACGAGCAGTACTTC.

To note about this clonotype: A much larger clone lies a single base off, so this may be a read error. This sequence joins TRBV6-6 and TRBJ1-4, with 8 bases lining up with TRBD1. This CDR3 has 18 residues. J gave up 7 bases and V 5 bases, and 18 bases lay outside the gene matches. Germline V gene lookup returns CDR1 MNHNY and CDR2 SVGAGI (reference sequence). The CDR3 nucleotides are TGTGCCAGCAGTGACCGGGACAGGACTTTCGAGATCGGTGAAAAACTGTTTTTT. Its translation is CASSDRDRTFEIGEKLFF.

Remarks on this clonotype: The conserved phenylalanine or tryptophan normally closing the CDR3 is absent here, so this likely arose from a read error. The DNA is omitted, as the CDR3 cannot be located on it reliably, and the CDR3 follows TCRdb's listing. The chain recombines TRBV7-8 with TRBJ2-5; the table names TRBD2, a call not compared with the DNA. The CDR3 totals 15 residues, both ends included. Germline CDR1 is SGHVS and CDR2 is FQNEAQ. The CDR3 is CASSLETSGGETHYL.

This clonotype was detected ten times or more. The rearrangement links TRBV27 to TRBJ2-7; no clear D. V lost 2 bases, J lost 0 bases, and 8 bases lay in between. CDR3 length equals 14 residues. From germline, CDR1 is MNHEY and CDR2 SMNVEV (reference sequence). CDR3 nucleotide sequence: TGTGCCAGCAGTTTACGCTCCAGCTCCTACGAGCAGTACTTC. Its protein is CASSLRSSSYEQYF.

This clonotype was detected many times. V usage is TRBV7-9 and J usage is TRBJ1-1; no firm D call. CDR1 and CDR2 from the germline V gene are SEHNR and FQNEAQ (reference sequence). This CDR3 has 19 residues. V dropped 2 bases and J dropped 0 bases, with 22 bases sitting between them. The CDR3 DNA reads TGTGCCAGCAGCTTATCTTCCCACCAACCAGCCTTAATGAACACTGAAGCTTTCTTT. Its translation is CASSLSSHQPALMNTEAFF.

This clonotype was counted ten times or more. The chain is built from TRBV6-1 and TRBJ2-1; D not resolved. The CDR3 covers 14 residues. The V gene's germline CDR1 is MNHNS and CDR2 SASEGT. Trimming stripped 7 bases from V and 0 bases from J, with 10 bases between. The CDR3 DNA reads TGTGCCAGCACTTCGGCGAGCTCCTACAATGAGCAGTTCTTC. Its translation is CASTSASSYNEQFF.

This clonotype was detected ten times or more. The rearrangement uses TRBV11-2 and TRBJ2-2; TRBD2 aligns across 8 bases. Germline V lookup: CDR1 SGHAT, CDR2 FQNNGV. The CDR3 is 14 amino acids. With V trimmed by 6 bases and J by 5 bases, 5 bases remained unmatched. The CDR3 region is CASSPPSGTGELFF. CDR3 in DNA: TGTGCCAGCAGTCCTCCTAGCGGGACCGGGGAGCTGTTTTTT.

The sample holds many counts of this clonotype. The chain uses TRBV19 and TRBJ2-7, with D possibly TRBD1 on 6 matching bases. CDR3 length: 14 residues. Trimming left V 1 base short and J 3 bases short, with 10 bases between. Germline-derived CDR1 and CDR2 are LNHDA and SQIVND (reference sequence). Here the CDR3 DNA reads TGTGCCAGTAGTATAGTCGGACAGAACTACGAGCAGTACTTC. Amino acids: CASSIVGQNYEQYF. The full variable domain, completed using reference TRBV19 and TRBJ2-7, is DGGITQSPKYLFRKEGQNVTLSCEQNLNHDAMYWYRQDPGQGLRLIYYSQIVNDFQKGDIAEGYSVSREKKESFPLTVTSAQKNPTAFYLCASSIVGQNYEQYFGPGTRLTVT.

The chain combines TRBV4-1 with TRBJ1-6; 9 bases agree with TRBD1. The CDR3 length is 15 residues. CDR1 and CDR2 from the germline V gene are MGHRA and YSYEKL. V trimming: 4 bases; J trimming: 9 bases; junction bases outside the gene matches: 7. CDR3 sequence reads: CASSPQGQGFSPLHF. The CDR3 bases are TGCGCCAGCAGCCCTCAGGGACAGGGATTTTCACCCCTCCACTTT.